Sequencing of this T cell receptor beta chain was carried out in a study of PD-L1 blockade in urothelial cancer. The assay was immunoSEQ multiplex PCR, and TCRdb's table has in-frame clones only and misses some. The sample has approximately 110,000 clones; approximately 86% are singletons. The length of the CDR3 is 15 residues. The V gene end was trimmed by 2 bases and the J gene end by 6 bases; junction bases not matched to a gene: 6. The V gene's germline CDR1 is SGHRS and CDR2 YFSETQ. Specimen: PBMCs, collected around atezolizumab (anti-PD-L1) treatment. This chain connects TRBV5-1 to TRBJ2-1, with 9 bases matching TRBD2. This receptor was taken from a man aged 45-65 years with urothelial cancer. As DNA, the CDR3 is TGCGCCAGCAGCTTTGGCGGGAGGGCAAGCAATGAGCAGTTCTTC. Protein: CASSFGGRASNEQFF.